This T cell receptor (beta chain) was sequenced in a study of T cell changes during pregnancy in multiple sclerosis. The assay was immunoSEQ multiplex PCR, and TCRdb's table has in-frame clones only and misses some. This table has 65,000 or so clones, about 92% appearing once. This CDR3 has 14 amino acids. Germline CDR1 and CDR2: SGHDT and YYEEEE. V lost 3 bases and J 5 bases, leaving 15 bases between the germline ends. V gene TRBV5-6 combines with J gene TRBJ2-7; D possibly corresponds to TRBD1 (6 bases). The source was peripheral blood, collected in the second trimester of pregnancy. This clonotype was obtained from a female donor in good health, enrolled as a control in a pregnancy study. CDR3 sequence: CASSWGTPTHEQYF. The CDR3 DNA follows: TGTGCCAGCAGCTGGGGGACACCGACCCACGAGCAGTACTTC.